This record concerns one T cell receptor (beta chain) sequence. One junction end does not reproduce the germline sequence, and a read error may be involved. No cell sorting was done before RNA was extracted from the tissue. These data come from a study of tumor and adjacent non-tumor tissue in lung cancer. Germline-derived CDR1 and CDR2 are SGHAT and FQNNGV. The CDR3 runs 13 residues. TCRbeta libraries were built with three rounds of nested PCR, modified from ARM-PCR. Each CDR3 protein is one row after TCRdb ran MiXCR on the multiplex PCR reads. The sample consists of 69,000 or so distinct CDR3 sequences, about three quarters of them appearing once.

The TCR originated in a man in his sixties with non-small cell lung cancer. This sequence joins TRBV11-2 and TRBJ1-4; the D is unclear. Sequencing was performed on lung tumor tissue. CDR3 in amino acids: CASSSTWAEKLFF. In nucleotides, the CDR3 is TGTGCCAGCAGCTCGACATGGGCTGAAAAACTATTTTTT.